This is a list of T cell receptor beta chains from one sample in a study of post-analysis software for immune sequencing data. TCRdb re-called the PCR reads with MiXCR, one entry per CDR3 protein. The sample records fewer than 850,000 distinct CDR3 sequences, about 43% being singletons. The sequenced sample consisted of blood. These receptors came from a girl aged 5 to 17 with multiple sclerosis. Each CDR3 is given with its conserved first and last residue. Fields, in order: clone size, J gene, V gene, D gene, CDR3 protein, CDR3 DNA. The D gene is left open where the match is weak. Size tells how often a clone was seen (once, few, many) or the class of an expanded clone, and some rows leave it out.

- TRBJ2-1 TRBV7-3 - CASSLAAVSSYNEQFF TGTGCCAGCAGCTTAGCCGCGGTAAGCTCCTACAATGAGCAGTTCTTC
many TRBJ2-3 TRBV7-2 TRBD2 CASSLQAGGNTDTQYF TGTGCCAGCAGCTTACAGGCGGGAGGGAACACAGATACGCAGTATTTT
many TRBJ2-6 TRBV7-9 - CASSLDSSGANVLTF TGTGCCAGCAGCCTAGACAGCTCTGGGGCCAACGTCCTGACTTTC
- TRBJ2-5 TRBV2 - CASNWEISGQETQYF TGTGCCAGCAATTGGGAAATCAGCGGGCAAGAGACCCAGTACTTC
few TRBJ2-7 TRBV6-5 TRBD2 CASSLRPGLAGKEQYF TGTGCCAGCAGCCTTCGGCCGGGACTAGCGGGGAAGGAGCAGTACTTC
- TRBJ2-3 TRBV7-2 TRBD2 CASRPAGGGTDTQYF TGTGCCAGCAGGCCCGCCGGCGGGGGGACAGATACGCAGTATTTT
few TRBJ2-7 TRBV20-1 TRBD2 CSARGGDYSYEQYF TGCAGTGCTAGAGGGGGGGACTATTCCTACGAGCAGTACTTC
- TRBJ2-3 TRBV5-1 TRBD2 CASSLEIAGGYTSTDTQYF TGCGCCAGCAGCTTGGAAATAGCGGGAGGCTACACTAGCACAGATACGCAGTATTTT
few TRBJ2-7 TRBV29-1 TRBD2 CSVERAGDGEQYF TGCAGCGTTGAGAGAGCGGGAGACGGCGAGCAGTACTTC
few TRBJ2-5 TRBV9 - CASSDRDRDSQETQYF TGTGCCAGCAGCGACCGCGACAGGGACTCCCAAGAGACCCAGTACTTC
- TRBJ2-3 TRBV29-1 - CSSDLSDTQYF TGCAGCAGCGACCTCTCAGATACGCAGTATTTT
- TRBJ2-5 TRBV5-6 TRBD2 CASSSRRAGGQETQYF TGTGCCAGCAGCTCCCGCCGAGCGGGAGGTCAAGAGACCCAGTACTTC
- TRBJ2-4 TRBV28 - CASSSPGVRREQYF TGTGCCAGCAGTTCACCGGGAGTACGAAGGGAGCAGTACTTC
few TRBJ2-7 TRBV6-5 - CASSYSTPTLLTTYEQYF TGTGCCAGCAGTTACTCGACCCCAACCCTATTAACAACCTACGAGCAGTACTTC
- TRBJ1-2 TRBV5-6 TRBD1 CASSLGTGSNYGYTF TGTGCCAGCAGCCTAGGGACAGGCTCGAACTATGGCTACACCTTC
- TRBJ1-2 TRBV6-5 TRBD1 CASSPTTGDGYIF TGTGCCAGCAGTCCTACTACAGGGGATGGCTACATCTTC
- TRBJ1-2 TRBV12-3/TRBV12-4 - CASSYQGLVTYGYTF TGTGCCAGCAGTTACCAGGGACTTGTGACCTATGGCTACACCTTC
once TRBJ2-5 TRBV5-1 - CASSWGGLEETQYF TGCGCCAGCAGCTGGGGGGGGCTAGAAGAGACCCAGTACTTC
once TRBJ2-5 TRBV7-9 TRBD1 CASSLYPDREETQYF TGTGCCAGCAGCTTATATCCTGACAGGGAAGAGACCCAGTACTTC
- TRBJ2-5 TRBV7-9 - CASSRKTGLEQYF TGTGCCAGCAGCCGCAAGACAGGCTTAGAGCAGTACTTC
- TRBJ2-7 TRBV5-6 TRBD2 CASRKPGLQTPGEQYF TGTGCCAGCAGAAAACCGGGACTACAAACTCCTGGCGAGCAGTACTTC